The subject of this entry is one T cell receptor beta chain. The data stem from a study of control samples from healthy donors and cancer patients. The repertoire was sequenced with immunoSEQ multiplex PCR; TCRdb's copy has only in-frame clones and lacks some. Among about 220,000 clones listed, about 94% were seen once. Germline trimming cut 4 bases from V and 4 bases from J; bases unmatched to any gene: 6. Germline CDR1 reads SEHNR; CDR2 reads FQNEAQ (reference sequence). CDR3 length: 15 amino acids. Sequenced input: blood. This receptor was obtained from a man aged 50 to 60 in good health. The chain has TRBV7-9 and TRBJ2-1, with 8 positions matching TRBD2. The CDR3: CASSYRLASYNEQFF. In DNA, the CDR3 is TGTGCCAGCAGCTACAGACTAGCGTCTTACAATGAGCAGTTCTTC.